This T cell receptor (beta chain) comes out of a study of long-term antiretroviral therapy in people with HIV. CDR1 MNHEY and CDR2 SMNVEV come from the germline V gene (reference sequence). This CDR3 is built from 15 residues. V was trimmed by 1 base and J by 2 bases, leaving 8 bases between them. The assay used was immunoSEQ (version v3.0), run at survey level. Sequencing used immunoSEQ multiplex PCR; TCRdb keeps in-frame clones, though not all of them. Here the sample spans over 30,000 clones, more than 80% being singletons. The specimen comprised unsorted PBMCs, sampled 3.1 years after starting antiretroviral therapy. This TCR came from a woman aged 50 to 60 with HIV. V and J are TRBV27 and TRBJ1-4; unclear D gene. CDR3 sequence: CASSLFGNTNEKLFF. In nucleotides, the CDR3 is TGTGCCAGCAGTTTATTCGGAAATACTAATGAAAAACTGTTTTTT.